One and the same sample provided the 28 T cell receptor beta chains below, sequenced in a study of shared clonotypes between healthy human individuals. Here immunoSEQ multiplex PCR was the method, and the copy in TCRdb shows in-frame clones only, minus some. The data contain hundreds of thousands of clones, around four fifths of them seen just once; the ten biggest clones take up more than 1.5%. Sample: memory CD4+ T cells sorted from blood. Subset reported: CD45RA-negative fraction. These receptors originate from a woman between 25 and 40 years old in good health.

This chain connects TRBV23-1 to TRBJ1-1; D is unresolved. TRBV23-1 is filed as an ORF, its function uncertain. The V end was cut by 7 bases, the J end by 8 bases, with 11 bases between. This CDR3 has 11 amino acids. CDR3 loop: CASIGREEAFF. The CDR3 DNA reads as TGCGCCAGCATCGGGAGGGAGGAAGCTTTCTTT.

Points on this clone: This same CDR3 is encoded by further DNA sequences in the sample. CDR3 nucleotide sequence: TGTGCCAGCTCACCCGGACTAGAAGAGACCCAGTACTTC. It codes for CASSPGLEETQYF. The rearrangement links TRBV18 to TRBJ2-5, with 7 positions matching TRBD2. The CDR3 sequence is 13 residues long. V was pared by 3 bases and J by 3 bases, with 1 base of the junction left unmatched. Germline CDR1 is KGHSH and CDR2 is LQKENI.

Many counts were recorded for this clone. This rearrangement joins TRBV4-2 to TRBJ1-2; D is undetermined. Per germline, CDR1 LGHNA and CDR2 YNFKEQ. The ends were cut back, 0 bases at V and 8 bases at J, with 16 bases in the middle. This CDR3 has 15 residues. Here the CDR3 reads CASSQDRQPRRGYTF. CDR3 coding DNA: TGTGCCAGCAGCCAAGATCGGCAGCCCAGACGCGGCTACACCTTC.

The J gene is TRBJ2-3, the V gene TRBV7-9; TRBD2 might be the D (6 bases). The CDR3 extends over 14 amino acids. With 10 bases removed from V and 0 bases from J, the gap between germline ends came to 14 bases. Germline V gene lookup returns CDR1 SEHNR and CDR2 FQNEAQ (reference sequence). In DNA form, the CDR3 reads TGTGCCACACCCTTCGGGAGCAGCACAGATACGCAGTATTTT. Translated, it gives CATPFGSSTDTQYF.

The chain uses TRBV18 and TRBJ1-2; no definite D call. The V gene lost 3 bases and the J gene lost 1 base, with 9 bases spanning the gap. CDR3 length equals 14 residues. Germline V gene data show CDR1 as KGHSH and CDR2 as LQKENI. The CDR3 spells CASSPADVNYGYTF. CDR3 coding DNA: TGTGCCAGCTCACCGGCGGACGTTAACTATGGCTACACCTTC. The full variable domain, in which reference TRBV18 and TRBJ1-2 provide the parts outside the CDR3, is NAGVMQNPRHLVRRRGQEARLRCSPMKGHSHVYWYRQLPEEGLKFMVYLQKENIIDESGMPKERFSAEFPKEGPSILRIQQVVRGDSAAYFCASSPADVNYGYTFGSGTRLTVV.

This rearrangement joins TRBV7-9 to TRBJ2-5; no clear D gene. Near its end, the DNA agrees better with TRBJ2-7, so the J call may be wrong. The germline V gene has CDR1 SEHNR and CDR2 FQNEAQ (reference sequence). The CDR3 extends over 13 amino acids. CDR3 protein: CASSPPSDDEQYF. The CDR3 nucleotides are TGTGCCAGCAGCCCCCCCAGTGATGACGAGCAGTACTTC.

V gene TRBV9 combines with J gene TRBJ1-1, with a possible D match to TRBD1 (5 bases). The CDR3 sequence is 14 residues long. Germline CDR1 is SGDLS and CDR2 is YYNGEE. The V end lost 0 bases, the J end lost 4 bases, and 10 bases lay between the germline ends. The DNA of the CDR3 is TGTGCCAGCAGCGTAGGATCGGGGGTCACTGAAGCTTTCTTT. Encoded protein: CASSVGSGVTEAFF. Filled out from reference TRBV9 and TRBJ1-1, the complete variable domain reads DSGVTQTPKHLITATGQRVTLRCSPRSGDLSVYWYQQSLDQGLQFLIQYYNGEERAKGNILERFSAQQFPDLHSELNLSSLELGDSALYFCASSVGSGVTEAFFGQGTRLTVV.

The rearrangement joins TRBV2 to TRBJ2-7; D remains ambiguous. This CDR3 is built from 11 residues. Between the trimmed V and J ends, which lost 6 bases and 2 bases, there was a span of 5 bases. The germline V gene has CDR1 SNHLY and CDR2 FYNNEI. The CDR3 loop reads CASRFTYEQYF. The CDR3 DNA follows: TGTGCCAGCAGATTCACCTACGAGCAGTACTTC.

The V call is TRBV10-2, the J call TRBJ2-7, with 12 bases aligning to TRBD2. V was clipped by 1 base and J by 6 bases; unmatched bases: 7. This CDR3 contains 16 residues. Germline CDR1 reads WSHSY; CDR2 reads SAAADI. The DNA for the CDR3 is TGCGCCAGCAGTGAGTTACGACTAGCGGGAGAATCCGAGCAGTACTTC. This gives the protein CASSELRLAGESEQYF.

J is TRBJ2-7 and V is TRBV6-6; perhaps TRBD2 as D (6 bases). Per the germline V gene, CDR1 is MNHNY and CDR2 is SVGAGI (reference sequence). Trimming shortened V by 6 bases and J by 3 bases, and 21 bases separated the two germline ends. The CDR3 sequence is 16 residues long. The CDR3 spells CASRANTGTLRYEQYF. The CDR3 region has the DNA TGTGCCAGCAGAGCAAATACCGGGACTCTACGCTACGAGCAGTACTTC.

The chain is built from TRBV6-1 and TRBJ2-7; 8 bases map to TRBD2. V shed 2 bases and J 2 bases; nucleotides not matched to a gene: 8. Germline V gene lookup returns CDR1 MNHNS and CDR2 SASEGT. The CDR3 runs 16 residues. This CDR3 is CASSEFSGRPAYEQYF. The CDR3, as DNA: TGTGCCAGCAGTGAATTCAGCGGGAGACCTGCCTACGAGCAGTACTTC.

This clone was picked up a small number of times. The rearrangement links TRBV7-9 to TRBJ2-7; D may be TRBD2 (5 bases). Deletions cut 5 bases from V and 1 base from J, with 12 bases between. Looked up from germline, CDR1 is SEHNR and CDR2 is FQNEAQ (reference sequence). This CDR3 is 14 amino acids long. This chain's CDR3 is CASSEARGSYEQYF. CDR3 nucleotide sequence: TGTGCCAGCAGCGAGGCCCGGGGATCCTACGAGCAGTACTTC.

This clone turned up a few times. The gene calls are TRBV2 and TRBJ2-7; 8 bases align to TRBD2. The CDR3 extends over 15 amino acids. Germline trimming cut 4 bases from V and 0 bases from J; bases unmatched to any gene: 5. Germline CDR1 SNHLY, CDR2 FYNNEI. The CDR3 is CASSGVGTSSYEQYF. In DNA, the CDR3 is TGTGCCAGCAGTGGAGTCGGGACTAGCTCCTACGAGCAGTACTTC.

The chain is built from TRBV6-5 and TRBJ2-7; the match to TRBD2 covers 14 bases. The trim removed 6 bases at V and 6 bases at J, leaving 4 bases unmatched. CDR1 and CDR2 (germline): MNHEY, SVGAGI. CDR3 length: 14 amino acids. CDR3: CASSGTSGSSEQYF. The DNA for the CDR3 is TGTGCCAGCAGCGGGACTAGCGGGAGTAGCGAGCAGTACTTC.

The chain joins TRBV5-6 to TRBJ1-5; TRBD1 matches at 7 bases. Germline V gene data show CDR1 as SGHDT and CDR2 as YYEEEE. V lost 1 base, J lost 4 bases, and 5 bases stayed unmatched. This CDR3 has 15 amino acids. Here the CDR3 DNA reads TGTGCCAGCAGCTTGAAGGGGACAGCGAATCAGCCCCAGCATTTT. It encodes CASSLKGTANQPQHF. Full variable domain (rest looked up from reference TRBV5-6 and TRBJ1-5): DAGVTQSPTHLIKTRGQQVTLRCSPKSGHDTVSWYQQALGQGPQFIFQYYEEEERQRGNFPDRFSGHQFPNYSSELNVNALLLGDSALYLCASSLKGTANQPQHFGDGTRLSIL.

The chain joins TRBV5-6 to TRBJ2-7, with 8 positions matching TRBD2. The V segment lost 4 bases and the J segment 2 bases; nucleotides outside the gene matches: 8. The length of the CDR3 is 15 residues. Germline CDR1 SGHDT, CDR2 YYEEEE. The CDR3 nucleotides are TGTGCCAGCAGCCCCAGGGTTAGCGGGGCCTACGAGCAGTACTTC. The encoded protein is CASSPRVSGAYEQYF.

Here the CDR3 reads CASSLGWQGIPTNEKLFF. CDR3 sequence (DNA): TGTGCCAGCAGCTTAGGGTGGCAGGGAATACCAACTAATGAAAAACTGTTTTTT. The V gene is TRBV7-9, the J gene TRBJ1-4; the D gene is possibly TRBD1 (5 bases). From germline, CDR1 is SEHNR and CDR2 FQNEAQ (reference sequence). Between the trimmed V and J ends, which lost 1 base and 0 bases, there was a span of 15 bases. The CDR3 spans 18 residues.

Note on this clone: The junction departs from germline at one end; a sequencing error may be responsible. The chain uses TRBV28 and TRBJ1-2; 7 nucleotides align to TRBD1. Germline CDR1 MDHEN, CDR2 SYDVKM. The length of the CDR3 is 13 residues. The CDR3 region is CASSYGTAPWVHF. In DNA, the CDR3 is TGTGCCAGCAGTTATGGGACAGCCCCATGGGTACACTTC.

The genes are TRBV2 and TRBJ2-2; D call uncertain. This CDR3 is 14 amino acids long. With 5 bases removed from V and 1 base from J, the gap between germline ends came to 8 bases. CDR1 SNHLY and CDR2 FYNNEI come from the germline V gene. In DNA, the CDR3 is TGTGCCAGCAGTTGGACCCAGAACACCGGGGAGCTGTTTTTT. It encodes CASSWTQNTGELFF. Combining the CDR3 with reference TRBV2 and TRBJ2-2 gives the whole variable domain EPEVTQTPSHQVTQMGQEVILRCVPISNHLYFYWYRQILGQKVEFLVSFYNNEISEKSEIFDDQFSVERPDGSNFTLKIRSTKLEDSAMYFCASSWTQNTGELFFGEGSRLTVL.

The chain links TRBV6-1 to TRBJ1-2; 9 nucleotides match TRBD1. The CDR3 covers 15 residues. CDR1 MNHNS and CDR2 SASEGT come from the germline V gene. The ends lost 5 bases at V and 5 bases at J; junction bases unmatched: 9. This CDR3 reads CASSPTGGGLYGYTF. In nucleotides, the CDR3 is TGTGCCAGCAGTCCCACAGGGGGCGGCCTATATGGCTACACCTTC.

The gene calls are TRBV10-1 and TRBJ2-1, with a possible D match to TRBD2 (6 bases). The CDR3 loop spans 16 amino acids. The V end was cut by 5 bases, the J end by 7 bases, with 21 bases between. From germline, CDR1 is WNHNN and CDR2 SYGVQD (reference sequence). Here the CDR3 DNA reads TGCGCCAGCAGTATGACTCTAGCGCCAGGGAGTAATGAGCAGTTCTTC. This gives the protein CASSMTLAPGSNEQFF.

Notes on this clone: This sample also contains other DNA sequences that code for the same CDR3. This chain connects TRBV6-5 to TRBJ2-6, with D hard to call. Trimming removed 6 bases at V and 0 bases at J, with 9 bases between. The CDR3 has 15 amino acids. Germline CDR1 is MNHEY and CDR2 is SVGAGI. This CDR3 is CASSPLYSGANVLTF. The CDR3 DNA follows: TGTGCCAGCAGCCCCTTGTACTCTGGGGCCAACGTCCTGACTTTC.

V is TRBV5-4 and J is TRBJ2-7, with a weak D call TRBD1 (5 bases). Trimming stripped 0 bases from V and 5 bases from J, with 15 bases between. Looked up from germline, CDR1 is SGHNT and CDR2 is YYREEE (reference sequence). The CDR3 spans 15 residues. The CDR3 spells CASSLARVTPDEQYF. For the CDR3, the DNA is TGTGCCAGCAGCTTGGCCAGGGTGACGCCCGACGAGCAGTACTTC.

V gene TRBV28 combines with J gene TRBJ2-7, with 11 positions matching TRBD2. The germline V gene has CDR1 MDHEN and CDR2 SYDVKM. V lost 5 bases to trimming and J lost 6 bases; unmatched junction nucleotides: 9. This CDR3 region has 15 residues. CDR3 sequence (DNA): TGTGCCAGCAGTCAACAACTAGCGGGAGTGGCCGAGCAGTACTTC. Translated: CASSQQLAGVAEQYF.

J is TRBJ2-1 and V is TRBV7-2, with 15 bases lining up with TRBD2. The CDR3 runs 16 residues. Germline trimming cut 4 bases from V and 7 bases from J; bases unmatched to any gene: 5. Germline V gives CDR1 SGHTA, CDR2 FQGNSA. In DNA form, the CDR3 reads TGTGCCAGCAGCTCCCGGACTAGCGGGAGGGTTAATGAGCAGTTCTTC. It yields the protein CASSSRTSGRVNEQFF.

For this clone: At one end, the junction sequence differs from germline, possibly due to a read error. This chain joins TRBV10-3 and TRBJ2-7; 9 nucleotides match TRBD1. The CDR3 sequence is 16 residues long. CDR1 and CDR2 from the germline V gene are ENHRY and SYGVKD. As DNA, the CDR3 is TGTGCCAGCAGTGGTCCAGGGACAGGGAAAGAGACCGAGCAGTACTTC. It specifies CASSGPGTGKETEQYF.

The rearrangement joins TRBV6-6 to TRBJ1-5, with D perhaps matching TRBD1 (6 bases). Trimming removed 5 bases at V and 9 bases at J, with 17 bases between. This CDR3 comprises 14 residues. Germline CDR1 and CDR2: MNHNY and SVGAGI (reference sequence). CDR3 nucleotides: TGTGCCAGCAGTAAAATCGGGGGCGTGAGGCCCCAGCATTTT. It encodes CASSKIGGVRPQHF.

The chain uses TRBV18 and TRBJ2-7, with TRBD2 matching over 13 bases. V lost 3 bases, J lost 4 bases, and 9 bases stayed unmatched. Germline V lookup: CDR1 KGHSH, CDR2 LQKENI. The CDR3 is 17 amino acids. CDR3 sequence reads: CASSPQLAGGPAYEQYF. CDR3 nucleotides: TGTGCCAGCTCACCTCAACTAGCGGGAGGGCCTGCTTACGAGCAGTACTTC.